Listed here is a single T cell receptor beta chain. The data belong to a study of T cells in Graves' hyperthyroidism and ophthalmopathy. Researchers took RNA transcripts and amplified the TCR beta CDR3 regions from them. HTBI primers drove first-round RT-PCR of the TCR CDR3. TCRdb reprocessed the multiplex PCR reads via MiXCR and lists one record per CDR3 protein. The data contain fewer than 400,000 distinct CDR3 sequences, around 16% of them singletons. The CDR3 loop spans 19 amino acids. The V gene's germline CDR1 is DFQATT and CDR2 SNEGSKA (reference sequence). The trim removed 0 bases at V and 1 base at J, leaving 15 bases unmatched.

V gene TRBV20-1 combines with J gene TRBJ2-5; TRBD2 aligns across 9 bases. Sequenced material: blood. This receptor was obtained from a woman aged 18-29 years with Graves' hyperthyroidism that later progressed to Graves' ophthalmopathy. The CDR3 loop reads CSARERRRLAGDGQETQYF. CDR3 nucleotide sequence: TGCAGTGCTAGAGAGCGGCGGAGATTAGCGGGAGATGGCCAAGAGACCCAGTACTTC.